The T cell receptor beta chain described here comes from a study of response to subunit inactivated influenza vaccine. General observations from the study: Authors suggested few new T cells are recruited by each seasonal influenza vaccination.

TCRdb re-derived calls from the RT-PCR reads in MiXCR, one entry per CDR3 protein. This table has around 580,000 distinct CDR3 sequences, about 11% appearing once. This clonotype was picked up a small number of times. Its cognate antigen is unknown. V dropped 2 bases and J dropped 3 bases, with 11 bases sitting between them. Germline V gene lookup returns CDR1 DFQATT and CDR2 SNEGSKA (reference sequence). The CDR3 contains 14 residues. This sample comprised PBMCs from blood, obtained on the day of vaccination. The V call is TRBV20-1, the J call TRBJ2-1; a weak D match, TRBD2 (6 bases). The sequence derives from a man over 45 who received an inactivated influenza vaccine. Here the CDR3 DNA reads TGCAGTGCTAGAATGGGGGGATACTACAATGAGCAGTTCTTC. It translates to CSARMGGYYNEQFF.